Reported below is one T cell receptor beta chain. What it binds is unknown. Sequenced by immunoSEQ multiplex PCR; TCRdb stores in-frame clones only, minus some. The data contain more than 75,000 clones, roughly 97% of them seen just once; the ten biggest clones take up 0.031%. V lost 4 bases to trimming and J lost 5 bases; unmatched junction nucleotides: 9. From germline, CDR1 is SGDLS and CDR2 YYNGEE. CDR3 length equals 16 residues. The sample belongs to a study of siplizumab effects on memory and regulatory T cells. Study-wide points: Memory cells that were CD4+ and unstimulated gave rise to alloreactive sequences, which siplizumab significantly reduced.

This receptor was taken from a human donor in good health. The rearrangement links TRBV9 to TRBJ1-4; TRBD1 matches at 9 bases. Sequenced sample: naive CD4+ T cells sorted from blood. CDR3 in amino acids: CASSLLPGTGNEKLFF. CDR3 coding DNA: TGTGCCAGCAGCCTTCTCCCCGGGACAGGGAATGAAAAACTGTTTTTT.